The following is a T cell receptor (beta chain) sequence with its context. Antigen specificity is unknown. TCRdb keeps only in-frame clones here, not all; method: immunoSEQ multiplex PCR. Of about half a million clones in the sample, less than 85% are singletons; the top ten hold around 13%. These data belong to a study of shared clonotypes between healthy human individuals. The study, taken as a whole, reports: Among donors, the sharing of clonotypes was expected to be influenced by sequencing depth.

CDR1 and CDR2 (germline): LNHNV, YYDKDF (reference sequence). This CDR3 has 15 residues. V was clipped by 3 bases and J by 6 bases; unmatched bases: 3. The source of this sequence is a woman in her 40s in good health. Some clones in this sample may be carry-over from other donors' samples. The chain recombines TRBV15 with TRBJ2-1; 12 bases are shared with TRBD2. The sequenced material came from PBMCs. The CDR3 DNA reads as TGTGCCACCAGCAGCCTAGCGGGAGGGGGCAATGAGCAGTTCTTC. Its translation is CATSSLAGGGNEQFF.